The sample holds a few counts of the clone carrying this T cell receptor beta chain. As handled by the study authors: Amplification with reference gene primers provided the estimates of nucleated cell counts. Clones were read by immunoSEQ multiplex PCR, and TCRdb kept only the in-frame ones, dropping some. D and trimming come from the DNA, and the V and J calls and clone size come from that table. Altogether 200,000 to 300,000 clones are present, 70% to 90% being singletons, with the ten largest covering about 3%. This sample was included in a study of blood T cell repertoires in COVID-19. Across the whole study: Acute and convalescent COVID-19 specimens originated in the United States, Italy and Spain. Sample material is recorded as cDNA or gDNA derived from T cells, B-cell-depleted T cells, or PBMCs.

The CDR3 contains 15 residues. Germline CDR1 reads LGHNA; CDR2 reads YSLEER. V gave up 0 bases and J gave up 3 bases, with 12 bases separating them. Sequencing was carried out using peripheral blood. This clonotype originated in a man aged 18 to 35 with active or convalescent COVID-19. The chain uses TRBV4-3 and TRBJ2-7, with D possibly matching TRBD2 (6 bases). CDR3 DNA: TGCGCCAGCAGCCAAGAGGGGACTCCATTCTACGAGCAGTACTTC. Its translation: CASSQEGTPFYEQYF.